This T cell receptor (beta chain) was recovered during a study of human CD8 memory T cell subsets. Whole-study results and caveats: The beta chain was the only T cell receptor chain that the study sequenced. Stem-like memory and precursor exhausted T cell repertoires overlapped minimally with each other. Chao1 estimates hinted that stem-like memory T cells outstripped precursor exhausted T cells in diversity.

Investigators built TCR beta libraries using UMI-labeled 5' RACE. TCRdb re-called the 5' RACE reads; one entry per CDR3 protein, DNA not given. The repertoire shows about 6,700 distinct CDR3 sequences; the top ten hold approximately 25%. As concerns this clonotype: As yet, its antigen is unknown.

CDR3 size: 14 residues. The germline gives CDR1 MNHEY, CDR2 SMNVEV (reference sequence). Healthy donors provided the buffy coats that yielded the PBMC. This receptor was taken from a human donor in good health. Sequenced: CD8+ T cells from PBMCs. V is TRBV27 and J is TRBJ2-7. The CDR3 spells CASSFQEGSYEQYF.